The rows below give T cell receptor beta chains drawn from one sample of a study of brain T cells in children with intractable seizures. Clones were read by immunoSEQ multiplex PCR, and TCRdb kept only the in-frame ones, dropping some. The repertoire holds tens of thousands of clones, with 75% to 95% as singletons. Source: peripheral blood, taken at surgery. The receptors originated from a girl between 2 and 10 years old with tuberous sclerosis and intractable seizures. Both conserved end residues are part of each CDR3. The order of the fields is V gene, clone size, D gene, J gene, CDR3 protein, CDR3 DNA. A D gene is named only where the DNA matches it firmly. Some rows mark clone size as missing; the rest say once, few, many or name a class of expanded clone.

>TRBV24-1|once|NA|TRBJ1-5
CATSTIRDTQPQHF
TGTGCCACCAGTACGATCCGGGACACTCAGCCCCAGCATTTT
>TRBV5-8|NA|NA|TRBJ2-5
CASSLDPDRRETQYF
TGTGCCAGCAGCTTGGACCCGGACAGAAGAGAGACCCAGTACTTC
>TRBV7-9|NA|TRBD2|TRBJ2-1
CASSLAASGADEQFF
TGTGCCAGCAGCTTAGCGGCTAGCGGGGCGGATGAGCAGTTCTTC
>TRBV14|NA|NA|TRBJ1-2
CASSQEPRGITVGYTF
TGTGCCAGCAGCCAAGAGCCTAGGGGGATAACGGTGGGCTACACCTTC
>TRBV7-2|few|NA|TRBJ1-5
CASRLDGNSNQPQHF
TGTGCCAGCAGACTCGACGGGAATAGCAATCAGCCCCAGCATTTT
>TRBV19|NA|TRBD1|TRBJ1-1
CASPQGVNTEAFF
TGTGCCAGTCCACAGGGGGTGAACACTGAAGCTTTCTTT
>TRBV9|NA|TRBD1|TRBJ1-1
CASSVEGANTEAFF
TGTGCCAGCAGCGTAGAGGGGGCGAACACTGAAGCTTTCTTT
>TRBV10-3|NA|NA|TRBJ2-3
CAISEGGPTDTQYF
TGTGCCATCAGTGAGGGGGGCCCAACAGATACGCAGTATTTT
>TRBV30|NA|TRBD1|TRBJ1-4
CAWSDLRQGVKLFF
TGTGCCTGGAGTGATCTACGACAGGGGGTAAAACTGTTTTTT
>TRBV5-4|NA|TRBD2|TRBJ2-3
CASSRRGAGYSADTQYF
TGTGCCAGCAGCCGGCGGGGGGCAGGGTATAGCGCAGATACGCAGTATTTT
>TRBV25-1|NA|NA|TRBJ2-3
CASVRGLTDTQYF
TGTGCCAGCGTCCGGGGGCTCACAGATACGCAGTATTTT
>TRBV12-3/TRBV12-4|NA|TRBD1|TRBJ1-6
CASNDRGRAPLHF
TGTGCCAGCAATGACAGGGGGCGCGCACCCCTCCACTTT